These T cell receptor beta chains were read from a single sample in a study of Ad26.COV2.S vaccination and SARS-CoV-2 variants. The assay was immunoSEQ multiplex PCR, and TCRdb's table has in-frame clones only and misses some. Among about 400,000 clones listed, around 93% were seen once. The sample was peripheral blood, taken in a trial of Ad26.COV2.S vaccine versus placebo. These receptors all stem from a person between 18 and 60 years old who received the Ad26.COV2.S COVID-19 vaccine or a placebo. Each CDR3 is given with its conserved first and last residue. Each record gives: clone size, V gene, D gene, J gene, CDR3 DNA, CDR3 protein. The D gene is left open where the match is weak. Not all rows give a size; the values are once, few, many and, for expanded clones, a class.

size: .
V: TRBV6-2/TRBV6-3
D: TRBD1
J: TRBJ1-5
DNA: TGTGCCAGCAGTCGGCAAGGGACAGGGTTCAGCAATCAGCCCCAGCATTTT
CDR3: CASSRQGTGFSNQPQHF

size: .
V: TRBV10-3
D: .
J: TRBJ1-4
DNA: TGTGCCATCAGTGAGTTGGGGCCCCCGGACGAAAAACTGTTTTTT
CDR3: CAISELGPPDEKLFF

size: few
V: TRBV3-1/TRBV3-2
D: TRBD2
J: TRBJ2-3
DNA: TGTGCCAGCAGCCAAGAAGTACTAGCGGGGGGGATTAATACGCAGTATTTT
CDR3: CASSQEVLAGGINTQYF

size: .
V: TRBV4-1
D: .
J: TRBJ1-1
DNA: TGCGCCAGCAGCTCAAGTACGTTGAACACTGAAGCTTTCTTT
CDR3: CASSSSTLNTEAFF

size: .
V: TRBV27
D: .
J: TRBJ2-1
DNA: TGTGCCAGCAGGGCGGGAACCTACAATGAGCAGTTCTTC
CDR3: CASRAGTYNEQFF

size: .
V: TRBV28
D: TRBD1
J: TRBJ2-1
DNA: TGTGCCAGCAATCAAGGGGGCGAGAGCTCCTACAATGAGCAGTTCTTC
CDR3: CASNQGGESSYNEQFF

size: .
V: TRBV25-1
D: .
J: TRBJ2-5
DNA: TGTGCCAGCAGTGAATATAATCAAGGGGGGGAGACCCAGTACTTC
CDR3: CASSEYNQGGETQYF

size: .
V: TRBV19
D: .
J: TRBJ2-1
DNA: TGTGCCAGTAGTATAGCTATTTACAATGAGCAGTTCTTC
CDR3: CASSIAIYNEQFF

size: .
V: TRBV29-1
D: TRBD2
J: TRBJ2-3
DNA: TGCAGCGCTTGCGGGGGGGCCTCGGATACGCAGTATTTT
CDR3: CSACGGASDTQYF

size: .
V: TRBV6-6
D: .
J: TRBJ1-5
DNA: TGTGCCAGCGTAGGGAGGGGTCAGCCCCAGCATTTT
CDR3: CASVGRGQPQHF

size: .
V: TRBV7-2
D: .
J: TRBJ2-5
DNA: TGTGCCAGCAGCTTAGGGGCACCAGCTCATCAAGAGACCCAGTACTTC
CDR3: CASSLGAPAHQETQYF

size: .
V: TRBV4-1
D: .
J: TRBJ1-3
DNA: TGCGCCAGCAGCCCGACGTGGTCTGGAAACACCATATATTTT
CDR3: CASSPTWSGNTIYF

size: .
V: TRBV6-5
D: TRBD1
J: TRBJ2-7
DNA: TGTGCCAGTAGGGACAGGGCCCACGAGCAGTACTTC
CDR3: CASRDRAHEQYF

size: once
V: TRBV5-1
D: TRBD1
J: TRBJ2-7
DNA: TGCGCCAGCAGCTTGGCGGGACAGGGTTCCTACGAGCAGTACTTC
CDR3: CASSLAGQGSYEQYF

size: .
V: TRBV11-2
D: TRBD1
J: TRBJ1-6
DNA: TGTGCCAGCAGTCGACAGGGCGATAATTCACCCCTCCACTTT
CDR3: CASSRQGDNSPLHF

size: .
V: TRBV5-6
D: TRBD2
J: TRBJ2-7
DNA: TGTGCCAGCAGAAGCTGGGGGGGGTCCTACGAGCAGTACTTC
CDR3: CASRSWGGSYEQYF

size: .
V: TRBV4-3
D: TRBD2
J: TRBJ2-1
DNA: TGCGCCAGCAGCCAAGTTTGGGGACTAGCGGGGGGGCCCGGGGATGAGCAGTTCTTC
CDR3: CASSQVWGLAGGPGDEQFF

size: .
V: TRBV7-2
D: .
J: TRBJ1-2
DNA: TGTGCCAGCAGCCATCTCACAGGGTATGGCTACACCTTC
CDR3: CASSHLTGYGYTF

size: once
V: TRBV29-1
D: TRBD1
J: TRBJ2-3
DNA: TGCAGCGTTGTTTTGGCAGGGGGCAGGACAGATACGCAGTATTTT
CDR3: CSVVLAGGRTDTQYF

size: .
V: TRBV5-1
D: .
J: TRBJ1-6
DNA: TGCGCCTCCGGGGAGGGGAATTCACCCCTCCACTTT
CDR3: CASGEGNSPLHF

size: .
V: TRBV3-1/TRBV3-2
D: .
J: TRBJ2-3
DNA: TGTGCCAGCAGCGCCCTAGGAGTTTGGGGAGATACGCAGTATTTT
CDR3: CASSALGVWGDTQYF

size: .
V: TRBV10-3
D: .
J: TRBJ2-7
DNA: TGTGCCATCAGTGACGTAGGTAGCTCCTACGAGCAGTACTTC
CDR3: CAISDVGSSYEQYF